Listed here are 27 T cell receptor beta chains from one sample, sequenced in a study of T cell responses to AZD1222 COVID-19 vaccine. TCRdb's copy holds only in-frame clones and misses some; the assay was immunoSEQ multiplex PCR. The sample has about 120,000 clones; 92% are singletons. This specimen was peripheral blood, taken on day 0 of AZD1222 vaccination. Every receptor here comes from an adult in good health.

This chain joins TRBV18 and TRBJ1-1, with a tentative D call TRBD1 (6 bases). Trimming shortened V by 3 bases and J by 6 bases, and 17 bases separated the two germline ends. Germline CDR1 KGHSH, CDR2 LQKENI. This CDR3 is built from 15 residues. The CDR3 protein is CASSPIQGEGPEAFF. The CDR3 DNA is TGTGCCAGCTCACCCATACAGGGTGAAGGGCCTGAAGCTTTCTTT.

The chain carries TRBV7-3 and TRBJ2-1; 11 bases map to TRBD2. Germline V gene lookup returns CDR1 SGHTA and CDR2 FQGTGA. The CDR3 has 15 residues. J was trimmed by 6 bases and V by 5 bases; bases with no gene match: 6. CDR3 protein: CASSLGLAGINEQFF. CDR3 DNA: TGTGCCAGCAGCCTAGGACTAGCGGGTATCAATGAGCAGTTCTTC.

The chain couples TRBV27 to TRBJ1-2; D might be TRBD1 (5 bases). This CDR3 has 12 residues. V was trimmed by 8 bases and J by 7 bases, leaving 14 bases between them. Germline V CDR1 and CDR2: MNHEY, SMNVEV (reference sequence). CDR3 protein: CASGSGNIGYTF. CDR3 bases: TGTGCCAGCGGTTCAGGGAATATTGGCTACACCTTC.

The V and J genes are TRBV5-4 and TRBJ2-1, with 7 bases that match TRBD1. The CDR3 spans 16 residues. Per germline, CDR1 SGHNT and CDR2 YYREEE (reference sequence). Losses at the gene ends were 3 bases for V and 0 bases for J; bases not matched to a gene: 6. The CDR3 here is CASSSPYRGSYNEQFF. The CDR3 nucleotides read TGTGCCAGCAGCTCGCCCTACAGGGGCTCCTACAATGAGCAGTTCTTC.

The chain is built from TRBV5-1 and TRBJ2-3, with 8 bases matching TRBD2. This CDR3 region has 14 residues. In germline, CDR1 is SGHRS, CDR2 YFSETQ. J gave up 5 bases and V 2 bases, and 4 bases lay outside the gene matches. CDR3 protein: CASSLGLARDTQYF. The CDR3 DNA reads TGCGCCAGCAGCTTAGGACTAGCAAGAGATACGCAGTATTTT.

The V gene is TRBV6-4, the J gene TRBJ1-2, with TRBD1 identical over 10 bases. The CDR3 runs 14 residues. V was pared by 4 bases and J by 7 bases, with 6 bases of the junction left unmatched. Germline V gene data show CDR1 as MRHNA and CDR2 as SNTAGT. The CDR3 protein is CASSGDRGLGGYTF. The DNA of the CDR3 is TGTGCCAGCAGTGGAGACAGGGGGCTTGGTGGCTACACCTTC.

The count of this clone is one. V is TRBV9 and J is TRBJ1-2, with TRBD1 matching over 9 bases. V gave up 4 bases and J gave up 3 bases; unmatched junction bases: 7. CDR1 is SGDLS and CDR2 is YYNGEE in the germline V gene. The length of the CDR3 is 15 residues. CDR3 DNA: TGTGCCAGCAGCCCAAAAGGGGACAGGGACTATGGCTACACCTTC. Translating gives CASSPKGDRDYGYTF.

This chain connects TRBV29-1 to TRBJ1-5; D call uncertain. The CDR3 contains 13 residues. The germline V gene has CDR1 SQVTM and CDR2 ANQGSEA. V shed 0 bases and J shed 9 bases, with 12 bases lying between them. CDR3 protein: CSVEEEPRRPQHF. CDR3 coding DNA: TGCAGCGTTGAAGAGGAGCCCAGGCGGCCCCAGCATTTT.

A note on this clone: The junction shows a germline mismatch at one end, possibly a read error. For the CDR3, the DNA is TGCAGTGCTGGTCCTACCATGAGTGGTTACTTC. It translates to CSAGPTMSGYF. V and J are TRBV20-1 and TRBJ1-2, with unresolved D. This CDR3 region has 11 residues. The V gene's germline CDR1 is DFQATT and CDR2 SNEGSKA (reference sequence).

The chain recombines TRBV9 with TRBJ1-6, with no clear D. Trimming shortened V by 0 bases and J by 0 bases, and 7 bases separated the two germline ends. The CDR3 has 16 residues. Germline CDR1 and CDR2: SGDLS and YYNGEE. This CDR3 reads CASSVGISSYNSPLHF. DNA for the CDR3: TGTGCCAGCAGCGTAGGGATAAGCTCCTATAATTCACCCCTCCACTTT.

This clone appeared once. The chain links TRBV3-1 (or the pseudogene TRBV3-2) to TRBJ2-6, with TRBD2 as a possible D gene (5 bases). This CDR3 contains 14 residues. Germline assignment: CDR1 LGHDT and CDR2 YNNKEL (reference sequence). Trimming pared 5 bases from V and 0 bases from J, leaving 5 bases between. Here the CDR3 DNA reads TGTGCCAGCAGCGCGGGCTCTGGGGCCAACGTCCTGACTTTC. Amino acid sequence: CASSAGSGANVLTF.

The chain carries TRBV6-4 and TRBJ2-3; no clear D. Germline CDR1 MRHNA, CDR2 SNTAGT. The CDR3 extends over 15 amino acids. The germline V and J ends were trimmed by 0 bases and 7 bases, with 14 bases remaining between them. The CDR3 DNA reads as TGTGCCAGCAGTGACTCAGATAAGGGCTCAAATACGCAGTATTTT. This sequence encodes CASSDSDKGSNTQYF.

As DNA, the CDR3 is TGTGCCAGCTCACCACCGAGTGGGGACGAAGCTTTCTTT. It specifies CASSPPSGDEAFF. This rearrangement joins TRBV18 to TRBJ1-1, with TRBD1 as a possible D gene (5 bases). Trimming left V 0 bases short and J 8 bases short, with 10 bases between. This CDR3 has 13 residues. The germline V gene encodes CDR1 KGHSH and CDR2 LQKENI. The whole variable domain, filled in from reference TRBV18 and TRBJ1-1, reads NAGVMQNPRHLVRRRGQEARLRCSPMKGHSHVYWYRQLPEEGLKFMVYLQKENIIDESGMPKERFSAEFPKEGPSILRIQQVVRGDSAAYFCASSPPSGDEAFFGQGTRLTVV.

This clone is a singleton in its sample. The chain couples TRBV5-8 to TRBJ1-6, with 7 bases matching TRBD1. V lost 2 bases to trimming and J lost 4 bases; unmatched junction nucleotides: 6. Germline V lookup: CDR1 SGHTS, CDR2 YDEGEE. The CDR3 loop spans 16 amino acids. In DNA form, the CDR3 reads TGTGCCAGCAGCTTTCTGACAGGGACATATAATTCACCCCTCCACTTT. Residues: CASSFLTGTYNSPLHF.

V and J are TRBV7-3 and TRBJ1-2, with 10 positions matching TRBD1. Germline V lookup: CDR1 SGHTA, CDR2 FQGTGA. The CDR3 is made up of 17 amino acids. After removal of 4 bases from V and 5 bases from J, the junction contained 13 bases not matched to a gene. The CDR3 region has the DNA TGTGCCAGCAGCTCTAAGGGGACAGGGGCTCGAGAGTATGGCTACACCTTC. Amino acid sequence: CASSSKGTGAREYGYTF. Filled out from reference TRBV7-3 and TRBJ1-2, the complete variable domain reads GAGVSQTPSNKVTEKGKYVELRCDPISGHTALYWYRQSLGQGPEFLIYFQGTGAADDSGLPNDRFFAVRPEGSVSTLKIQRTERGDSAVYLCASSSKGTGAREYGYTFGSGTRLTVV.

J is TRBJ1-5 and V is TRBV2; no clear D. Trimming took 3 bases from V and 0 from J, leaving 18 bases between them. The CDR3 totals 18 residues. Germline V lookup: CDR1 SNHLY, CDR2 FYNNEI. The CDR3 DNA sequence: TGTGCCAGCAGTGACATCGGCGACGGATCATATAGCAATCAGCCCCAGCATTTT. It specifies CASSDIGDGSYSNQPQHF.

The chain couples TRBV15 to TRBJ2-5; possibly TRBD2 for D (6 bases). V lost 1 base, J lost 1 base, and 7 bases lay in between. The CDR3 consists of 14 residues. Germline V gene lookup returns CDR1 LNHNV and CDR2 YYDKDF (reference sequence). The CDR3 here is CATSRGGVQETQYF. Here the CDR3 DNA reads TGTGCCACCAGCAGAGGGGGGGTCCAAGAGACCCAGTACTTC.

This chain joins TRBV2 and TRBJ1-3; TRBD1 agrees at 10 bases. From germline, CDR1 is SNHLY and CDR2 FYNNEI. Losses at the gene ends were 4 bases for V and 0 bases for J; bases not matched to a gene: 3. This CDR3 comprises 16 residues. CDR3 nucleotide sequence: TGTGCCAGCAGTGTAGGGGACAGGGGCTCTGGAAACACCATATATTTT. Translating it yields CASSVGDRGSGNTIYF.

The genes are TRBV6-1 and TRBJ1-1; D gene ambiguous. Germline V CDR1 and CDR2: MNHNS, SASEGT. The V and J ends lost 2 bases and 1 base respectively, with 11 bases between them. CDR3 length equals 15 residues. The CDR3 DNA sequence: TGTGCCAGCAGTGAAATGGCAGGTAGGAACACTGAAGCTTTCTTT. Its protein is CASSEMAGRNTEAFF.

The chain carries TRBV2 and TRBJ2-5, with D possibly being TRBD2 (6 bases). With 6 bases removed from V and 2 bases from J, the gap between germline ends came to 10 bases. Germline loops: CDR1 SNHLY, CDR2 FYNNEI. The CDR3 has 13 residues. The CDR3 region is CASRGTGQETQYF. CDR3 coding DNA: TGTGCCAGCAGGGGGACTGGTCAAGAGACCCAGTACTTC.

The gene calls are TRBV6-1 and TRBJ2-3; 10 nucleotides line up with TRBD2. The V gene's germline CDR1 is MNHNS and CDR2 SASEGT. After removal of 2 bases from V and 2 bases from J, the junction contained 4 bases not matched to a gene. CDR3 length equals 16 residues. CDR3 bases: TGTGCCAGCAGTGAAAGGGGACTAGCGCTCACAGATACGCAGTATTTT. As protein: CASSERGLALTDTQYF.

This chain joins TRBV7-2 and TRBJ1-5, with TRBD1 identical over 8 bases. The V gene's germline CDR1 is SGHTA and CDR2 FQGNSA. V was clipped by 7 bases and J by 1 base; unmatched bases: 6. The CDR3 runs to 15 residues. CDR3 amino acids: CASNTQGVSNQPQHF. In nucleotides, the CDR3 is TGTGCCAGCAATACACAGGGGGTGAGCAATCAGCCCCAGCATTTT.

This chain uses TRBV11-3 with TRBJ2-1; TRBD2 matches 10 bases. The CDR3 has 17 residues. Germline loops: CDR1 SGHNT, CDR2 YENEEA. V was clipped by 5 bases and J by 6 bases; unmatched bases: 13. The CDR3 protein is CASSLRTGLAGANEQFF. In DNA, the CDR3 is TGTGCCAGCAGCCTTAGAACAGGGCTAGCGGGAGCCAATGAGCAGTTCTTC. The full variable domain, completed using reference TRBV11-3 and TRBJ2-1, is EAGVVQSPRYKIIEKKQPVAFWCNPISGHNTLYWYLQNLGQGPELLIRYENEEAVDDSQLPKDRFSAERLKGVDSTLKIQPAELGDSAVYLCASSLRTGLAGANEQFFGPGTRLTVL.

V usage is TRBV18 and J usage is TRBJ2-3; a weak D match, TRBD2 (6 bases). Trimming took 3 bases from V and 2 from J, leaving 12 bases between them. Germline V lookup: CDR1 KGHSH, CDR2 LQKENI. The CDR3 spans 15 residues. Here the CDR3 reads CASSPAGGVTDTQYF. DNA for the CDR3: TGTGCCAGCTCACCGGCTGGCGGGGTCACAGATACGCAGTATTTT. Full variable domain (missing parts from reference TRBV18 and TRBJ2-3): NAGVMQNPRHLVRRRGQEARLRCSPMKGHSHVYWYRQLPEEGLKFMVYLQKENIIDESGMPKERFSAEFPKEGPSILRIQQVVRGDSAAYFCASSPAGGVTDTQYFGPGTRLTVL.

J is TRBJ2-3 and V is TRBV6-5, with D uncertain. CDR1 MNHEY and CDR2 SVGAGI come from the germline V gene. Trimming cost V 7 bases and J 0 bases, with 5 bases left between them. The CDR3 runs 12 residues. This CDR3 is CASMGSTDTQYF. The CDR3 coding sequence is TGTGCCAGCATGGGCAGCACAGATACGCAGTATTTT.

This clone was observed a few times. The V call is TRBV7-8, the J call TRBJ1-1; the match to TRBD1 covers 8 bases. The CDR3 runs 14 residues. Germline-derived CDR1 and CDR2 are SGHVS and FQNEAQ. V trimming: 3 bases; J trimming: 1 base; junction bases outside the gene matches: 1. This chain's CDR3 is CASSFDRGNTEAFF. The CDR3 DNA reads as TGTGCCAGCAGCTTCGACAGGGGGAACACTGAAGCTTTCTTT.

V and J are TRBV19 and TRBJ1-2; D uncertain. Per the germline V gene, CDR1 is LNHDA and CDR2 is SQIVND (reference sequence). Trimming left V 5 bases short and J 4 bases short, with 14 bases between. This CDR3 has 14 residues. The CDR3 is CASSRRGRLYGYTF. In DNA form, the CDR3 reads TGTGCCAGTAGTCGGAGAGGGAGACTCTATGGCTACACCTTC.